Each of the 9 T cell receptor beta chains below was sequenced from the same sample in a study of blood T cell repertoires in COVID-19. Clones were read by immunoSEQ multiplex PCR, and TCRdb kept only the in-frame ones, dropping some. Here the sample spans about 230,000 clones, less than 85% being singletons. The sample comprised peripheral blood. Receptors were obtained from a woman in her 70s with active or convalescent COVID-19.

The J gene is TRBJ1-2, the V gene TRBV6-2 or TRBV6-3; D is unclear. Germline V gene sequence: CDR1 MNHEY, CDR2 SVGEGT. Trimming took off 2 bases at V and 8 bases at J, with 12 bases between the two ends. The CDR3 is 13 amino acids. The CDR3 sequence is CASSYVGSWGYTF. CDR3 nucleotide sequence: TGTGCCAGCAGTTACGTGGGGAGCTGGGGCTACACCTTC.

V and J are TRBV5-1 and TRBJ1-2; D not resolved. Germline V gene data show CDR1 as SGHRS and CDR2 as YFSETQ. V was trimmed by 1 base and J by 6 bases, leaving 16 bases between them. CDR3 length equals 15 residues. The CDR3 nucleotides are TGCGCCAGCAGCTTGATTGCGGGTTACAAGGATGGCTACACCTTC. Translated, it gives CASSLIAGYKDGYTF.

This clone was seen a handful of times. This chain links TRBV6-5 with TRBJ1-6, with TRBD1 matching over 7 bases. Trimming removed 10 bases from V and 9 bases from J; junction bases left unmatched: 12. Germline CDR1 and CDR2: MNHEY and SVGAGI. This CDR3 spans 14 amino acids. CDR3 bases: TGTGCCACAGCCACCGGGACAGTGGGTTCACCCCTCCACTTT. Encoded protein: CATATGTVGSPLHF.

Turning to this clone: This sample also contains other DNA sequences that code for the same CDR3. The chain employs TRBV4-2 and TRBJ2-7, with 11 bases fitting TRBD2. The CDR3 contains 15 residues. V dropped 1 base and J dropped 4; count of bases not matched to a gene: 3. Germline V gene lookup returns CDR1 LGHNA and CDR2 YNFKEQ. CDR3 nucleotide sequence: TGTGCCAGCAGCCAAGCCGGGACTAGCGGATACGAGCAGTACTTC. Amino acids: CASSQAGTSGYEQYF.

The chain is built from TRBV7-8 and TRBJ2-7, with TRBD2 matching over 13 bases. Germline V gene sequence: CDR1 SGHVS, CDR2 FQNEAQ. The CDR3 extends over 17 amino acids. The V gene end was trimmed by 5 bases and the J gene end by 3 bases; junction bases not matched to a gene: 10. CDR3 DNA sequence: TGTGCCAGCAGCCCCCGGACTAGCGGGAGTCCGCACTACGAGCAGTACTTC. Translated: CASSPRTSGSPHYEQYF.

The rearrangement uses TRBV5-1 and TRBJ2-5; 8 nucleotides agree with TRBD1. The CDR3 runs to 13 residues. Trimming cost V 2 bases and J 5 bases; bases outside gene matches: 2. Germline V CDR1 and CDR2: SGHRS, YFSETQ. The CDR3 DNA reads as TGCGCCAGCAGCTTACAGGGGGATGAGACCCAGTACTTC. Protein sequence: CASSLQGDETQYF.

The chain combines TRBV2 with TRBJ2-1; D unresolved. Germline CDR1 reads SNHLY; CDR2 reads FYNNEI. Between the trimmed V and J ends, which lost 5 bases and 2 bases, there was a span of 10 bases. The CDR3 length is 14 residues. CDR3 amino acids: CASSILVTYNEQFF. The CDR3 bases are TGTGCCAGCAGTATTTTAGTAACCTACAATGAGCAGTTCTTC.

This chain links TRBV12-5 with TRBJ1-4; D is perhaps TRBD1 (6 bases). The CDR3 is 16 residues long. V lost 0 bases, J lost 1 base, and 9 bases lay in between. From germline, CDR1 is LGHNT and CDR2 FRNRAP. This chain's CDR3 is CASGLVQGLTNEKLFF. CDR3 DNA sequence: TGTGCTAGTGGTTTGGTACAGGGTCTAACTAATGAAAAACTGTTTTTT. The entire variable domain, with the rest obtained from reference TRBV12-5 and TRBJ1-4, is as follows: DARVTQTPRHKVTEMGQEVTMRCQPILGHNTVFWYRQTMMQGLELLAYFRNRAPLDDSGMPKDRFSAEMPDATLATLKIQPSEPRDSAVYFCASGLVQGLTNEKLFFGSGTQLSVL.

This clone was detected once. This chain uses TRBV30 with TRBJ1-2; 8 positions agree with TRBD1. The CDR3 extends over 15 amino acids. V shed 3 bases, J shed 6 bases, and the junction held 12 bases outside the gene matches. The germline V gene encodes CDR1 GTSNPN and CDR2 SVGIG (reference sequence). The CDR3 spells CAWSLRDRPLDGYTF. The CDR3 nucleotides are TGTGCCTGGAGCCTCCGGGACAGGCCTCTCGATGGCTACACCTTC.